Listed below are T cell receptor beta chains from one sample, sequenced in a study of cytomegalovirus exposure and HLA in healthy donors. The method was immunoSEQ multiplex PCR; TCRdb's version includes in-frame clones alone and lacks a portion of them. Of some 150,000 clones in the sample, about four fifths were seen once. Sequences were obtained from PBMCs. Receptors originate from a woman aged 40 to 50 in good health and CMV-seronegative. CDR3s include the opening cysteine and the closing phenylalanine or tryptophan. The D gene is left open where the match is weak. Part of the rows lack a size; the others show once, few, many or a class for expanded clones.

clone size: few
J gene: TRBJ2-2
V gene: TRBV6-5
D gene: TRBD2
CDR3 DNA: TGTGCCAGCAGTTACGGGGGGAGGGCGAACACCGGGGAGCTGTTTTTT
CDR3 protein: CASSYGGRANTGELFF

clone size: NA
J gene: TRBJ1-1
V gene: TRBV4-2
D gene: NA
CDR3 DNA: TGTGCCAGCAGCCACTTAAGGGGGGGGGCCACCTATTCGAACACTGAAGCTTTCTTT
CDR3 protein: CASSHLRGGATYSNTEAFF

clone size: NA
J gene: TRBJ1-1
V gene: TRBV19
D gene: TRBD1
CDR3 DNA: TGTGCCAGTAGTGCCGGACAGGGTTTGGTAAACACTGAAGCTTTCTTT
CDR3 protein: CASSAGQGLVNTEAFF

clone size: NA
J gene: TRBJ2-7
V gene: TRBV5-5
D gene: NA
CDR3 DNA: TGTGCCAGCAGCTTTAGTCCAGAGGGCGAGCAGTACTTC
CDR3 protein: CASSFSPEGEQYF

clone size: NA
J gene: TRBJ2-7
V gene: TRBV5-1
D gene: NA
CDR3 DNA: TGCGCCAGCAGCTTCTTACCAGTTAACGAGCAGTACTTC
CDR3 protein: CASSFLPVNEQYF

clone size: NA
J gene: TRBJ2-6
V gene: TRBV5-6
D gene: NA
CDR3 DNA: TGTGCCAGCAGCTTGGGGCAGGTGGTCTCTGGGGCCAACGTCCTGACTTTC
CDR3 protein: CASSLGQVVSGANVLTF

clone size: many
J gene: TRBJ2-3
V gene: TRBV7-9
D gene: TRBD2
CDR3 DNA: TGTGCCAGCAGCCCTCAGACTAGCGGGGGGTTCGAGGATACGCAGTATTTT
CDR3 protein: CASSPQTSGGFEDTQYF

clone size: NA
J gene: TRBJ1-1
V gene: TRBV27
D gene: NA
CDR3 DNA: TGTGCCAGCAGTGTCGACAGGATGAGGACTGAAGCTTTCTTT
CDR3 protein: CASSVDRMRTEAFF

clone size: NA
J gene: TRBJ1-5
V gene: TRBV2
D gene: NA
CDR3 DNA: TGTGCCAGCAGTGAACAGGGTGGCAATCAGCCCCAGCATTTT
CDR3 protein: CASSEQGGNQPQHF

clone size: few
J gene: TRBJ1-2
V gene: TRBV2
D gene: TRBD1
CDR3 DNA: TGTGCCAGCAGTACGGGACAGGGAGGAAGAACAGGCTTC
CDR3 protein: CASSTGQGGRTGF

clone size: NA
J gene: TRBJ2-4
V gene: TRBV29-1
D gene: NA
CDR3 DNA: TGCAGCGTTGGACACAGAGAGCACATTCAGTACTTC
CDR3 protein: CSVGHREHIQYF

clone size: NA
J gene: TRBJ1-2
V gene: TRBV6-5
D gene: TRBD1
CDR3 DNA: TGTGCCAGCAGAGAAACAGGGGGAACCTATGGCTACACCTTC
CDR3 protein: CASRETGGTYGYTF

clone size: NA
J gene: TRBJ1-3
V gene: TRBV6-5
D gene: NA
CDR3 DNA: TGTGCCAGCAGTTATGGGGCAAGCTCTGGAAACACCATATATTTT
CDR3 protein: CASSYGASSGNTIYF

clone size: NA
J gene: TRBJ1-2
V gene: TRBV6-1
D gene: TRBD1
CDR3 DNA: TGTGCCAGCACGACAGGGTTAGACTATGGCTACACCTTC
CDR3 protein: CASTTGLDYGYTF

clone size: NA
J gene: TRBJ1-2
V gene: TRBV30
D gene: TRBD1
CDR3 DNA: TGTGCCTGGAGTGCCACAGGGGGGACAGGATATGGCTACACCTTC
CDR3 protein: CAWSATGGTGYGYTF

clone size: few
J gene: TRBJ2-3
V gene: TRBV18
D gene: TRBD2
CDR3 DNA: TGTGCCAGCTCACCCGGACTAGCGGGGAGCACAGATACGCAGTATTTT
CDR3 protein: CASSPGLAGSTDTQYF

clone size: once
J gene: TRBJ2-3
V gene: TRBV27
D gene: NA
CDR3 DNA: TGTGCCAGCAGTTTCCGGGGAGACAGGGATACGCAGTATTTT
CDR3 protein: CASSFRGDRDTQYF

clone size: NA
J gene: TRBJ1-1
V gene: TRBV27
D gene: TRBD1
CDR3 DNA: TGTGCCAGCAGTAGACAGGGCGTTATACTGAACACTGAAGCTTTCTTT
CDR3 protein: CASSRQGVILNTEAFF

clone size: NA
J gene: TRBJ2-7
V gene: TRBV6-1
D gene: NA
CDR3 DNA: TGTGCCAGCAGTGAACGTCCACACAACTACGAGCAGTACTTC
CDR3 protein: CASSERPHNYEQYF

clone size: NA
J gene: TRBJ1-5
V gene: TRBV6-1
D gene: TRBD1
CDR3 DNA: TGTGCCAGCAGTGGTGGACAGGTTAGCAATCAGCCCCAGCATTTT
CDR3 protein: CASSGGQVSNQPQHF

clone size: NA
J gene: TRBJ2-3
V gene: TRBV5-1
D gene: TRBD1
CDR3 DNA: TGCGCCAGCAGCCACGGACAGGGTCGCACAGATACGCAGTATTTT
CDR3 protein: CASSHGQGRTDTQYF

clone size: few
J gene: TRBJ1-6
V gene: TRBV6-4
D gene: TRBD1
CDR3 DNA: TGTGCCAGCAGTGAGGGACAGGGGAAATTACCCCTCCACTTT
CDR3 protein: CASSEGQGKLPLHF

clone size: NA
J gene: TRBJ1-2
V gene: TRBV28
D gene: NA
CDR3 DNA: TGTGCCAGCAGTTTATCAGTCTATGGCTACACCTTC
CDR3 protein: CASSLSVYGYTF

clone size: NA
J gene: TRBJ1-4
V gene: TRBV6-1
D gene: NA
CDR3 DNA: TGTGCCAGCAGTGGAAAGACAGCCCTTGGAGAAAAACTGTTTTTT
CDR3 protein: CASSGKTALGEKLFF

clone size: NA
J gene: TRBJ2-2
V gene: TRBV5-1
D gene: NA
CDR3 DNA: TGCGCCAGCAGCTTAGTACAGGGCTACACCGGGGAGCTGTTTTTT
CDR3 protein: CASSLVQGYTGELFF

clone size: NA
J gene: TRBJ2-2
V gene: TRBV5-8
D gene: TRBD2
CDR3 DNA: TGTGCCAGCAGCTTAACGGGGGGGCCCGCCGGGGAGCTGTTTTTT
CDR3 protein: CASSLTGGPAGELFF

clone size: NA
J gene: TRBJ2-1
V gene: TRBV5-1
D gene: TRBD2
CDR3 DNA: TGCGCCAGCAGCTTGGGGGTAAGCGGGGGTGATGAGCAGTTCTTC
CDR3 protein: CASSLGVSGGDEQFF

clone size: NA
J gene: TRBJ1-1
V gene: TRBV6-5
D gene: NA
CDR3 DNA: TGTGCCAGCAGAGAAGTTAACAGGAACACTGAAGCTTTCTTT
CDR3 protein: CASREVNRNTEAFF

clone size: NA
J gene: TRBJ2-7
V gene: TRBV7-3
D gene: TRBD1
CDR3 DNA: TGTGCCAGCAGCTCGACACAGGGGGGCGAGCAGTACTTC
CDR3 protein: CASSSTQGGEQYF

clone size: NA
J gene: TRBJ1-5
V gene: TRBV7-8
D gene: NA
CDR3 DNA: TGTGCCAGCAGCTTGGCAGGCCAGCCCCAGCATTTT
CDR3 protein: CASSLAGQPQHF

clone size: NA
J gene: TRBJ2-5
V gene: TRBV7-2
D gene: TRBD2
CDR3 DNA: TGTGCCAGCAGCTTAGGGGTGGGAGCGGGGGGGCAAGAGACCCAGTACTTC
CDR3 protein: CASSLGVGAGGQETQYF

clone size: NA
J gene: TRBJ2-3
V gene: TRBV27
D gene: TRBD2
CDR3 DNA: TGTGCCAGCAGTTTATCTAGCGGGCATACGCAGTATTTT
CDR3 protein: CASSLSSGHTQYF

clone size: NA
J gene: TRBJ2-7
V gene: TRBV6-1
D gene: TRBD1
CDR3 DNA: TGTGCCAGCAAACAGGGGCACTCCTACGAGCAGTACTTC
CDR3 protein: CASKQGHSYEQYF

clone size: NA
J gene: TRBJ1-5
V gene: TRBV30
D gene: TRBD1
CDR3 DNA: TGTGCCTGGACCCCGTGGACAGGGAGCAATCAGCCCCAGCATTTT
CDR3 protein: CAWTPWTGSNQPQHF

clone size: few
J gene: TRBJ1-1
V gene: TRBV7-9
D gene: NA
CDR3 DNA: TGTGCCAGCAGCTTAGTACAGGGGAACACTGAAGCTTTCTTT
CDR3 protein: CASSLVQGNTEAFF

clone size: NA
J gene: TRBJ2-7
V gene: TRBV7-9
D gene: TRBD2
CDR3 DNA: TGTGCCAGCAGCTCCCAGGGTCCGACTAGCGATTACCACGAGCAGTACTTC
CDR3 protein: CASSSQGPTSDYHEQYF

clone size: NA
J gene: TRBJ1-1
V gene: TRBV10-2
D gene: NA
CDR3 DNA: TGCGCCAGCAGTCAACTCGGACAGACTAACACTGAAGCTTTCTTT
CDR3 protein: CASSQLGQTNTEAFF

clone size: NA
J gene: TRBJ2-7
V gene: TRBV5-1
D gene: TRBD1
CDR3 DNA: TGCGCCAGCAGCCGGACATCCGGGACAGGCATTGAGCAGTACTTC
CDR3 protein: CASSRTSGTGIEQYF

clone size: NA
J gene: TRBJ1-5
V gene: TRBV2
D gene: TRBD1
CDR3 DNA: TGTGCCAGCAGTGCCGGACAGGGGGTGTACAATCAGCCCCAGCATTTT
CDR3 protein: CASSAGQGVYNQPQHF

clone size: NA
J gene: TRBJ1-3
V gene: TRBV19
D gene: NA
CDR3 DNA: TGTGCCAGTAGTATAGTCGCGAGACAGACATATCTCTCTGGAAACACCATATATTTT
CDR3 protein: CASSIVARQTYLSGNTIYF

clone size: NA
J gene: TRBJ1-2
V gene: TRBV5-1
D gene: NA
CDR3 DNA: TGCGCCAGCAGCTTGGCACCGGGGATACAGCATGGCTACACCTTC
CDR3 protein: CASSLAPGIQHGYTF

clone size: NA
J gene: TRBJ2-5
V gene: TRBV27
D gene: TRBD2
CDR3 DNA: TGTGCCAGCGGACGATTAGCGGGGGGGCGAGAGACCCAGTACTTC
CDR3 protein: CASGRLAGGRETQYF

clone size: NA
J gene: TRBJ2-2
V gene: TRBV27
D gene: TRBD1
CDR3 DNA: TGTGCCAGCAGAGGACAGGAAAGGGAGCTGTTTTTT
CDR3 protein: CASRGQERELFF

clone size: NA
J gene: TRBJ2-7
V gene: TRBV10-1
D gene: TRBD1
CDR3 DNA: TGCGCCAGCAGTGAAACCGGGACAGCCAACTACGAGCAGTACTTC
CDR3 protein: CASSETGTANYEQYF

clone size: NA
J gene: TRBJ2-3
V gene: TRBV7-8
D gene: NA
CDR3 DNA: TGTGCCAGCATGGGGGCGCTCCCAGATACGCAGTATTTT
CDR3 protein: CASMGALPDTQYF

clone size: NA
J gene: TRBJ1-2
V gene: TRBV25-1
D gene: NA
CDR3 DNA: TGTGCCAGCAGTGAAGGGGGCGCCATGGGGTACTATGGCTACACCTTC
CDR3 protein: CASSEGGAMGYYGYTF

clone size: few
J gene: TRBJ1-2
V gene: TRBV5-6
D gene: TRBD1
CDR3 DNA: TGTGCCAGCAGCTGGGGACAGGGAAAACTCTATGGCTACACCTTC
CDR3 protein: CASSWGQGKLYGYTF

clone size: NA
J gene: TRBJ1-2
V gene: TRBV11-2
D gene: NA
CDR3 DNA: TGTGCCAGCAGCTTATCAGGCCTAACTAACTATGGCTACACCTTC
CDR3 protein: CASSLSGLTNYGYTF

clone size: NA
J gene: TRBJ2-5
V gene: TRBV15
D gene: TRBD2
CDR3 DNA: TGTGCCACCAGCAGAGACGTACTAGCGGGGGGGCCAGAGACCCAGTACTTC
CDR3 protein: CATSRDVLAGGPETQYF

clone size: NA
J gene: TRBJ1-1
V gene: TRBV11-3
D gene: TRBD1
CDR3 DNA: TGTGCCAGCAGCTTAGCCCCGGGACAGCTCAACACTGAAGCTTTCTTT
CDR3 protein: CASSLAPGQLNTEAFF

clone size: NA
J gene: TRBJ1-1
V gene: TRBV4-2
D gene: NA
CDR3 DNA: TGTGCCAGCAGCCCCCCCACACCCATGAACACTGAAGCTTTCTTT
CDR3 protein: CASSPPTPMNTEAFF

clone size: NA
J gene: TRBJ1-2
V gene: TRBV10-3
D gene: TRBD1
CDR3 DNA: TGTGCCATCAGTGAGATCGGGGGACAGGGAAGCGGCTACACCTTC
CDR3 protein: CAISEIGGQGSGYTF

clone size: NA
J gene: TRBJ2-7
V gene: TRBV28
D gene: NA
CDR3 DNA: TGTGCCAGCAGTGGCAGGGGGGTATGGTCCTACGAGCAGTACTTC
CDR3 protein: CASSGRGVWSYEQYF

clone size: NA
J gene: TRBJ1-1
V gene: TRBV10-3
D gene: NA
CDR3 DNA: TGTGCCATCAGTGGGACAGCGAACACTGAAGCTTTCTTT
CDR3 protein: CAISGTANTEAFF

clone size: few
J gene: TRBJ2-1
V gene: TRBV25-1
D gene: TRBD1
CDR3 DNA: TGTGCCAGCAGTGAATTGGGACAGGGAGGCAATGAGCAGTTCTTC
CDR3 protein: CASSELGQGGNEQFF

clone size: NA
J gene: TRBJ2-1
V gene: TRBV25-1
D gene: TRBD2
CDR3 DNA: TGTGCCAGCAGTGAATTGGCGGGGGAGCGCAATGAGCAGTTCTTC
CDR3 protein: CASSELAGERNEQFF

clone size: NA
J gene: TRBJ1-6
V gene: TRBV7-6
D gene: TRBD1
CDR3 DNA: TGTGCCAGCAGCTCGAAGCCTGACAGGGGTTCACCCCTCCACTTT
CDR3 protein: CASSSKPDRGSPLHF

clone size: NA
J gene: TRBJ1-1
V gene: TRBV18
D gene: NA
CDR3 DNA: TGTGCCAGCTCAAGCCTAAAGAACACTGAAGCTTTCTTT
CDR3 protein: CASSSLKNTEAFF

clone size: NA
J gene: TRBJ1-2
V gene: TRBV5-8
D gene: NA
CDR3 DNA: TGTGCCAGCAGCGATTTTCGGCAGGTCGGCAATGGCTACACCTTC
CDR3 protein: CASSDFRQVGNGYTF